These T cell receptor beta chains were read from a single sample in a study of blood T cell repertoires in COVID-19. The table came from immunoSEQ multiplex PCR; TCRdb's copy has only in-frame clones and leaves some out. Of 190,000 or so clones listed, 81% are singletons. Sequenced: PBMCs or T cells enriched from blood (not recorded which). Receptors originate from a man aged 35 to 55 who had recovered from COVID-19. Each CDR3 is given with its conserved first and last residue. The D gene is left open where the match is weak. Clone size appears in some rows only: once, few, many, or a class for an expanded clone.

TGTGCCAGCAGCTTAATAACGTCAGACGAGCAGTACTTC,CASSLITSDEQYF,TRBJ2-7,-,-,TRBV7-8
TGTGCCAGCAGCCGCGTCGGGTCCTCTGGGGCCAACGTCCTGACTTTC,CASSRVGSSGANVLTF,TRBJ2-6,-,-,TRBV7-3
TGTGCCTGGTGGGGACTCCTCTACAATGAGCAGTTCTTC,CAWWGLLYNEQFF,TRBJ2-1,few,-,TRBV30
TGCGCCAGCAGCAGGACATTGCAAAGAAGGGTGACTAATGAAAAACTGTTTTTT,CASSRTLQRRVTNEKLFF,TRBJ1-4,-,-,TRBV4-1
TGTGCCAGCAGCCGGACTGCTCTTTGGGGGGATGAGACCCAGTACTTC,CASSRTALWGDETQYF,TRBJ2-5,-,-,TRBV3-1/TRBV3-2
TGTGCCACCGCCGGGGGGGCCTTCAATGAAAAACTGTTTTTT,CATAGGAFNEKLFF,TRBJ1-4,-,-,TRBV19
TGTGCCAGCAGCTTGTCCTTCACCGGGGAGCTGTTTTTT,CASSLSFTGELFF,TRBJ2-2,-,-,TRBV5-5
TGTGCCAGCAGCGTCACTAACAGGGGGGAAGCTTTCTTT,CASSVTNRGEAFF,TRBJ1-1,-,TRBD1,TRBV11-2
TGTGCCAGCAGCTCCCCCGGGACTAGTCTAGATACGCAGTATTTT,CASSSPGTSLDTQYF,TRBJ2-3,once,TRBD2,TRBV11-2
TGTGCCAGCAGTGAGTTTGTCCCGGGGGCCGGGGAGCTGTTTTTT,CASSEFVPGAGELFF,TRBJ2-2,many,-,TRBV2
TGTGCCAGCACGGGACAGACTGGAAACACCATATATTTT,CASTGQTGNTIYF,TRBJ1-3,-,TRBD1,TRBV12-3/TRBV12-4
TGTGCCAGCAGCTTGGGCGGAGGTCTCTCTGGAAACACCATATATTTT,CASSLGGGLSGNTIYF,TRBJ1-3,-,-,TRBV5-5
TGTGCCAGCAGCCCATCGGGACAGTCTAATGAAAAACTGTTTTTT,CASSPSGQSNEKLFF,TRBJ1-4,-,TRBD1,TRBV7-8
TGCAGTGCTAGAACAGACACTGAAGCTTTCTTT,CSARTDTEAFF,TRBJ1-1,once,-,TRBV20-1
TGTGCCAGCCGGGGACAGCTAAACACTGAAGCTTTCTTT,CASRGQLNTEAFF,TRBJ1-1,-,TRBD1,TRBV2
TGTGCCAGCGGTATTAGCGGAAATTCACCCCTCCACTTT,CASGISGNSPLHF,TRBJ1-6,-,-,TRBV5-4
TGTGCCAGCAGTTTGACAGGGAACGAGCAGTACTTC,CASSLTGNEQYF,TRBJ2-7,-,TRBD1,TRBV2
TGTGCCAGCAGTTCCTTGGGTCGGGAGGGCACAGATACGCAGTATTTT,CASSSLGREGTDTQYF,TRBJ2-3,-,TRBD2,TRBV6-5
TGCAGCGTGAGGACAGTTTCCACCTACGAGCAGTACTTC,CSVRTVSTYEQYF,TRBJ2-7,-,-,TRBV29-1
TGTGCCAGCAGTTTAATCGGGCGGACAGGAGGGGGGGGCTACACCTTC,CASSLIGRTGGGGYTF,TRBJ1-2,-,TRBD1,TRBV27
TGTGCCAGCAGTGAGAGGGGGCAGGGCACTGAAGCTTTCTTT,CASSERGQGTEAFF,TRBJ1-1,-,TRBD1,TRBV6-4
TGTGCCAGCAGTGACAGGGTGTACAATCAGCCCCAGCATTTT,CASSDRVYNQPQHF,TRBJ1-5,-,-,TRBV2
TGTGCCACCAGTGACCGCGGGGCGGAAACATACAATGAGCAGTTCTTC,CATSDRGAETYNEQFF,TRBJ2-1,once,-,TRBV24-1
TGCGCCAGCAGCTCCGGACAGCCCTATTCACCCCTCCACTTT,CASSSGQPYSPLHF,TRBJ1-6,-,-,TRBV5-1
TGTGCCAGCAGTTTAAGGGGGGAAGCTTTCTTT,CASSLRGEAFF,TRBJ1-1,-,-,TRBV12-3/TRBV12-4
TGTGCCAGCAGTCTCTGGGGAGGCACAGCTTTCTTT,CASSLWGGTAFF,TRBJ1-1,-,-,TRBV27
TGTGCCAGCGCCCGACAGGGGGCGTCACCTTACAATGAGCAGTTCTTC,CASARQGASPYNEQFF,TRBJ2-1,-,TRBD1,TRBV27
TGCGCCAGCAGCCAAGATCAAGATAGCGTACTATCCTTGGATACGCAGTATTTT,CASSQDQDSVLSLDTQYF,TRBJ2-3,-,-,TRBV4-1
TGCAGCGTCCATTCAGGGATGAACACTGAAGCTTTCTTT,CSVHSGMNTEAFF,TRBJ1-1,-,-,TRBV29-1
TGCGCCAGCAGCCAAGATAGGGACAGGGTCCAATATGAGCAGTTCTTC,CASSQDRDRVQYEQFF,TRBJ2-1,-,TRBD1,TRBV4-1
TGTGCCAGCAGCTTGGGGAGCGGGGGGGCGAACACCGGGGAGCTGTTTTTT,CASSLGSGGANTGELFF,TRBJ2-2,-,TRBD2,TRBV5-4
TGCGCCAGCAGCTGGGACAGGGGAAACTACGAGCAGTACTTC,CASSWDRGNYEQYF,TRBJ2-7,-,TRBD1,TRBV5-1
TGTGCCAGTAGTATTACCGGAGGGACTACACCTTACGAGCAGTACTTC,CASSITGGTTPYEQYF,TRBJ2-7,-,TRBD2,TRBV19
TGTGCCAGCAGCCACGTGCCTAGCGGGAGGGGGAGTGAGCAGTTCTTC,CASSHVPSGRGSEQFF,TRBJ2-1,-,TRBD2,TRBV7-3
TGCAGCGTTGACGAGAGTACTAGATTGCAGTATTTT,CSVDESTRLQYF,TRBJ2-3,-,-,TRBV29-1
TGTGCCTGGAGTGACAGCATCTCAAATCAGCCCCAGCATTTT,CAWSDSISNQPQHF,TRBJ1-5,once,-,TRBV30
TGCGCCAGCAGCTTGGGCAGGGGGCTCAAGGACACTGAAGCTTTCTTT,CASSLGRGLKDTEAFF,TRBJ1-1,-,TRBD1,TRBV5-1
TGCGCCAGCAGTGCAGCAGATACGCAGTATTTT,CASSAADTQYF,TRBJ2-3,-,-,TRBV10-2
TGTGCCAGCAGCGACGGGAGGGGCTATGGCTACACCTTC,CASSDGRGYGYTF,TRBJ1-2,once,-,TRBV9